The rows below give T cell receptor beta chains drawn from one sample of a study of T-cell reconstitution after alpha-beta-depleted transplantation in children. TCRdb recomputed calls from the PCR reads with MiXCR, one row per CDR3 protein. This table holds fewer than 750,000 distinct CDR3 sequences, 23% found once. The source material was PBMCs, mostly from graft donor cells, sampled 360 days after TCRalphabeta/CD19-depleted stem cell transplant. These TCRs come from a boy in the first two years of life who had a stem cell transplant for acute myeloid leukemia, so the T cells may come from the graft donor. Each CDR3 is given with its conserved first and last residue. The D gene is left open where the match is weak. Clone sizes are given selectively: once, few, many, or a class where the clone is expanded.

abundance: many; v_gene: TRBV11-3; j_gene: TRBJ2-1; d_gene: NA; CDR3aa: CASSLGVQNEQFF; CDR3nt: TGTGCCAGCAGCTTAGGGGTGCAGAATGAGCAGTTCTTC
abundance: NA; v_gene: TRBV25-1; j_gene: TRBJ2-4; d_gene: NA; CDR3aa: CASSDSVAKNIQYF; CDR3nt: TGTGCCAGCAGCGACTCCGTAGCCAAAAACATTCAGTACTTC
abundance: NA; v_gene: TRBV7-9; j_gene: TRBJ2-5; d_gene: NA; CDR3aa: CASSLADSVIQETQYF; CDR3nt: TGTGCCAGCAGCTTAGCGGACAGCGTTATCCAAGAGACCCAGTACTTC
abundance: many; v_gene: TRBV12-3/TRBV12-4; j_gene: TRBJ1-2; d_gene: TRBD1; CDR3aa: CASRSETGVYLRGYTF; CDR3nt: TGTGCCAGCAGAAGTGAGACAGGGGTCTATTTGCGTGGCTACACCTTC
abundance: few; v_gene: TRBV20-1; j_gene: TRBJ2-1; d_gene: NA; CDR3aa: CSARDHRGKNEQFF; CDR3nt: TGCAGTGCTAGAGATCATAGGGGGAAGAATGAGCAGTTCTTC
abundance: NA; v_gene: TRBV7-2; j_gene: TRBJ2-1; d_gene: NA; CDR3aa: CASSFTRNYNEQFF; CDR3nt: TGTGCCAGCAGCTTTACCAGAAACTACAATGAGCAGTTCTTC
abundance: many; v_gene: TRBV7-8; j_gene: TRBJ2-1; d_gene: TRBD2; CDR3aa: CASSTVGLADFNEQFF; CDR3nt: TGTGCCAGCAGCACGGTGGGACTAGCGGATTTTAATGAGCAGTTCTTC
abundance: NA; v_gene: TRBV21-1; j_gene: TRBJ1-1; d_gene: NA; CDR3aa: CASSKPKNTEAFF; CDR3nt: TGTGCCAGCAGCAAACCTAAGAACACTGAAGCTTTCTTT
abundance: few; v_gene: TRBV27; j_gene: TRBJ1-2; d_gene: TRBD1; CDR3aa: CATSTQGAVSGYTF; CDR3nt: TGTGCCACATCGACACAGGGGGCTGTAAGTGGCTACACCTTC
abundance: NA; v_gene: TRBV20-1; j_gene: TRBJ2-7; d_gene: NA; CDR3aa: CSAARPGSGYEQYF; CDR3nt: TGCAGTGCTGCTCGTCCGGGATCAGGCTACGAGCAGTACTTC
abundance: NA; v_gene: TRBV6-1; j_gene: TRBJ2-3; d_gene: NA; CDR3aa: CASSSESSSTDTQYF; CDR3nt: TGTGCCAGCAGCTCCGAGAGTTCAAGCACAGATACGCAGTATTTT
abundance: few; v_gene: TRBV24-1; j_gene: TRBJ2-1; d_gene: NA; CDR3aa: CATTGPRNNEQFF; CDR3nt: TGTGCCACTACCGGGCCCAGAAACAATGAGCAGTTCTTC
abundance: few; v_gene: TRBV10-3; j_gene: TRBJ2-3; d_gene: NA; CDR3aa: CAISERGPDTQYF; CDR3nt: TGTGCCATCAGTGAGAGAGGGCCAGATACGCAGTATTTT
abundance: NA; v_gene: TRBV20-1; j_gene: TRBJ1-1; d_gene: TRBD1; CDR3aa: CSVARTGYMNTEAFF; CDR3nt: TGCAGTGTGGCGAGGACAGGGTATATGAACACTGAAGCTTTCTTT
abundance: many; v_gene: TRBV6-2/TRBV6-3; j_gene: TRBJ1-4; d_gene: NA; CDR3aa: CASSYLYSSNEKLFF; CDR3nt: TGTGCCAGCAGTTACCTGTACAGCTCTAATGAAAAACTGTTTTTT
abundance: few; v_gene: TRBV20-1; j_gene: TRBJ2-1; d_gene: NA; CDR3aa: CSASSRDNYNEQFF; CDR3nt: TGCAGTGCTAGTAGCAGGGACAACTACAATGAGCAGTTCTTC
abundance: few; v_gene: TRBV7-2; j_gene: TRBJ2-5; d_gene: TRBD2; CDR3aa: CACPGGAGETQYF; CDR3nt: TGTGCCTGCCCCGGGGGGGCCGGAGAGACCCAGTACTTC
abundance: many; v_gene: TRBV7-3; j_gene: TRBJ2-3; d_gene: NA; CDR3aa: CASSLGSATQYF; CDR3nt: TGTGCCAGCAGCTTAGGCAGTGCTACGCAGTATTTT
abundance: few; v_gene: TRBV15; j_gene: TRBJ2-3; d_gene: NA; CDR3aa: CATSRYSGDGADTQYF; CDR3nt: TGTGCCACCAGCAGGTATTCGGGGGACGGCGCAGATACGCAGTATTTT
abundance: few; v_gene: TRBV27; j_gene: TRBJ2-2; d_gene: NA; CDR3aa: CASSLLSHTGELFF; CDR3nt: TGTGCCAGCAGTTTACTTAGCCACACCGGGGAGCTGTTTTTT
abundance: few; v_gene: TRBV20-1; j_gene: TRBJ2-3; d_gene: TRBD2; CDR3aa: CSARTSGGFSDTQYF; CDR3nt: TGCAGTGCTAGGACTAGCGGGGGGTTCTCAGATACGCAGTATTTT
abundance: many; v_gene: TRBV10-2; j_gene: TRBJ2-1; d_gene: NA; CDR3aa: CASSYLRRAQFF; CDR3nt: TGCGCCAGCAGTTACCTACGGCGGGCGCAGTTCTTC
abundance: few; v_gene: TRBV5-1; j_gene: TRBJ2-1; d_gene: TRBD1; CDR3aa: CASSQKTGDRYNEQFF; CDR3nt: TGCGCCAGCAGCCAGAAGACAGGGGACAGGTACAATGAGCAGTTCTTC
abundance: NA; v_gene: TRBV7-8; j_gene: TRBJ2-3; d_gene: TRBD1; CDR3aa: CASSLRQGVSDTQYF; CDR3nt: TGTGCCAGCAGCTTAAGACAGGGGGTTTCTGATACGCAGTATTTT
abundance: few; v_gene: TRBV29-1; j_gene: TRBJ2-1; d_gene: TRBD2; CDR3aa: CSVEALAGARNEQFF; CDR3nt: TGCAGCGTTGAAGCTCTAGCGGGGGCGCGGAATGAGCAGTTCTTC
abundance: many; v_gene: TRBV12-3/TRBV12-4; j_gene: TRBJ2-2; d_gene: NA; CDR3aa: CASSSGEGSSHGELFF; CDR3nt: TGTGCCAGCTCCTCCGGTGAGGGCAGCAGTCACGGGGAGCTGTTTTTT
abundance: NA; v_gene: TRBV15; j_gene: TRBJ2-1; d_gene: NA; CDR3aa: CATSSLGGLVDGWGEQFF; CDR3nt: TGTGCCACCAGCAGTCTTGGGGGTCTGGTGGACGGATGGGGTGAGCAGTTCTTC
abundance: NA; v_gene: TRBV5-6; j_gene: TRBJ2-1; d_gene: NA; CDR3aa: CASSPGGVEQFF; CDR3nt: TGTGCCAGCAGCCCCGGGGGAGTCGAGCAGTTCTTC
abundance: few; v_gene: TRBV4-3; j_gene: TRBJ2-3; d_gene: TRBD1; CDR3aa: CASSPAQGAFTDTQYF; CDR3nt: TGCGCCAGCAGCCCCGCCCAGGGGGCCTTTACAGATACGCAGTATTTT
abundance: many; v_gene: TRBV25-1; j_gene: TRBJ2-2; d_gene: TRBD2; CDR3aa: CASSDGAGGPGELFF; CDR3nt: TGTGCCAGCAGTGATGGAGCGGGGGGTCCCGGGGAGCTGTTTTTT